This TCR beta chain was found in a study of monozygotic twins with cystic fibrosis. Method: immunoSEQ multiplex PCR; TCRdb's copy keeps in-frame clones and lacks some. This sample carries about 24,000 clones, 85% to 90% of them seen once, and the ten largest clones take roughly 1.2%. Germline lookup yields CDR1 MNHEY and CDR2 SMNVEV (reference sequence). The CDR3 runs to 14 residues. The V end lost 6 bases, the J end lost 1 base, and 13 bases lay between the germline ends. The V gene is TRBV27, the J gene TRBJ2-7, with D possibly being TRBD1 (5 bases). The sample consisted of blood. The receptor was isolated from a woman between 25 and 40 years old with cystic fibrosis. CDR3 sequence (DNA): TGTGCCAGCAGGCGGCAGGGTGATTCCTACGAGCAGTACTTC. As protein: CASRRQGDSYEQYF.